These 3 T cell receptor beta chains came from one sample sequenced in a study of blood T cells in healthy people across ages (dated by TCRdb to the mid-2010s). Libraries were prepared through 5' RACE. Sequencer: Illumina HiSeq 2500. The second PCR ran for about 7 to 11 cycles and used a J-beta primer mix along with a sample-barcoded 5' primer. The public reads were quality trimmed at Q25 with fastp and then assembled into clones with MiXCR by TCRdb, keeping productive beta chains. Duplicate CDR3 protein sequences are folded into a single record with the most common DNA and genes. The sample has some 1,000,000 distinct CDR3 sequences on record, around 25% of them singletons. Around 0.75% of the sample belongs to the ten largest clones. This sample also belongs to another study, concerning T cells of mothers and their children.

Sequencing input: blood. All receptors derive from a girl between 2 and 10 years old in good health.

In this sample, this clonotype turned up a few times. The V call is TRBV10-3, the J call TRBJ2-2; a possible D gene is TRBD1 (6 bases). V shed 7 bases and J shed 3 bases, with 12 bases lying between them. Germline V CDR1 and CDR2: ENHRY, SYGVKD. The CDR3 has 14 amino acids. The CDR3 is CAINPRGDTGELFF. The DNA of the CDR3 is TGTGCCATCAACCCCAGGGGCGACACCGGGGAGCTGTTTTTT.

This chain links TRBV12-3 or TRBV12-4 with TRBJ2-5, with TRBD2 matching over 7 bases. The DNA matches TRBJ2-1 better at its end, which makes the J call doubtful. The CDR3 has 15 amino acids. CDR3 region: CASSPLAGEINEQFF. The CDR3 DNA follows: TGTGCCAGCAGCCCCCTCGCGGGAGAGATCAATGAGCAGTTCTTC.

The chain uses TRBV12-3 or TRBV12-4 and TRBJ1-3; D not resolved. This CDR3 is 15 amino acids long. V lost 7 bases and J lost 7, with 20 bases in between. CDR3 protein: CASIPFTGGWNTIYF. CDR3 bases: TGTGCCAGCATCCCCTTCACCGGAGGGTGGAACACCATATATTTT.